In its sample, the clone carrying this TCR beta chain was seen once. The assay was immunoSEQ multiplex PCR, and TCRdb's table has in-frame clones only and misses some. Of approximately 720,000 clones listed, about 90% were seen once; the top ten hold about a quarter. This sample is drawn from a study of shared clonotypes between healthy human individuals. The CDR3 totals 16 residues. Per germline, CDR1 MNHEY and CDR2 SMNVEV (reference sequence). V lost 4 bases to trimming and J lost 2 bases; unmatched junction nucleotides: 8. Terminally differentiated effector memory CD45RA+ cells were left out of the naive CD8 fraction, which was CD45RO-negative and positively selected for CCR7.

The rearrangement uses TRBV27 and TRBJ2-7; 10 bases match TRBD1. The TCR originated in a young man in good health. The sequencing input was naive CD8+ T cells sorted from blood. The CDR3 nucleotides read TGTGCCAGCAGTTCCAGATACGGGACAGGGGCCTACGAGCAGTACTTC. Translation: CASSSRYGTGAYEQYF.